Following are 28 T cell receptor beta chains from one sample sequenced in a study of blood T cells in healthy people across ages (dated by TCRdb to the mid-2010s). Libraries were built with 5' RACE. The instrument was an Illumina HiSeq 2500. A second roughly 6 to 12 cycle PCR used a sample-barcoded 5' primer and a J-beta primer mix. In TCRdb, the public reads were trimmed at Q25 with fastp and aligned with MiXCR, with productive beta chains retained. Rows are combined by CDR3 protein, so each entry shows the most common genes and DNA. This sample is represented by about 1.5 million distinct CDR3 sequences; roughly 40% of them were singletons. The ten top clones hold approximately 7.9% of the sample. The source material was blood. These receptor sequences come from a woman aged 18-30 years in good health.

The chain joins TRBV5-5 to TRBJ1-5; D gene ambiguous. The CDR3 runs to 15 residues. The V gene lost 0 bases and the J gene lost 3 bases, with 10 bases spanning the gap. The V gene's germline CDR1 is SGHKS and CDR2 YYEKEE (reference sequence). The CDR3 sequence: CASSLATNNNQPQHF. The DNA for the CDR3 is TGTGCCAGCAGCTTGGCGACCAATAACAATCAGCCCCAGCATTTT.

This clonotype showed up just a few times. The gene calls are TRBV7-8 and TRBJ2-5; no definite D call. Trimming cost V 6 bases and J 0 bases, with 14 bases left between them. There are 15 residues in the CDR3. Germline V gene data show CDR1 as SGHVS and CDR2 as FQNEAQ. The DNA of the CDR3 is TGTGCCAGCAGTGGCGCCCGCGGCAACCAAGAGACCCAGTACTTC. Protein sequence: CASSGARGNQETQYF.

The rearrangement joins TRBV2 to TRBJ2-7; D gene uncertain. The V end was cut by 3 bases, the J end by 10 bases, with 13 bases between. CDR1 and CDR2 from the germline V gene are SNHLY and FYNNEI. The CDR3 consists of 12 residues. CDR3 nucleotide sequence: TGTGCCAGCAGTGAGGGCCAACACCTCCAGTACTTC. Its translation: CASSEGQHLQYF.

This clonotype was seen more than once but under ten times. The chain employs TRBV20-1 and TRBJ2-1, with TRBD2 matching over 15 bases. The junction had 4 bases not matched to a gene; V was cut back by 6 bases and J by 4 bases. CDR3 length: 15 residues. The germline V gene encodes CDR1 DFQATT and CDR2 SNEGSKA (reference sequence). The CDR3 nucleotides are TGCAGTGCAACCGGGACTAGCGGGGGGTACAATGAGCAGTTCTTC. It specifies CSATGTSGGYNEQFF.

This chain uses TRBV7-8 with TRBJ1-5; D might be TRBD1 (5 bases). CDR1 is SGHVS and CDR2 is FQNEAQ in the germline V gene. CDR3 length equals 17 residues. Trimming left V 4 bases short and J 1 base short, with 17 bases between. In DNA, the CDR3 is TGTGCCAGCAGCTCCTCAAGCGCGGGGGGAAGCAATCAGCCCCAGCATTTT. This gives the protein CASSSSSAGGSNQPQHF.

This clonotype has more than one count but fewer than ten. The genes are TRBV6-5 and TRBJ1-4; unclear D gene. Trimming left V 5 bases short and J 8 bases short, with 9 bases between. The CDR3 is made up of 12 amino acids. The germline V gene encodes CDR1 MNHEY and CDR2 SVGAGI. CDR3 protein: CASSRHGEKLFF. The DNA of the CDR3 is TGTGCCAGCAGTCGACATGGGGAAAAACTGTTTTTT.

In its sample, this clonotype was seen a few times. The genes are TRBV6-5 and TRBJ2-5, with 7 bases fitting TRBD2. TRBJ2-7 matches the DNA end more closely, so the J call is doubtful. Per germline, CDR1 MNHEY and CDR2 SVGAGI. This CDR3 spans 16 amino acids. CDR3 amino acids: CASSYEGREWASEQYF. The CDR3 DNA reads as TGTGCCAGCAGTTATGAAGGGAGGGAGTGGGCCTCCGAGCAGTACTTC.

CDR3 sequence (DNA): TGTGCCAGCAGTCACGCCCTTGGGGATGGCTACACCTTC. Residues: CASSHALGDGYTF. This chain links TRBV27 with TRBJ1-2; no clear D. Trimming took 5 bases from V and 6 from J, leaving 13 bases between them. CDR1 is MNHEY and CDR2 is SMNVEV in the germline V gene (reference sequence). The CDR3 is made up of 13 amino acids.

The chain is built from TRBV21-1 and TRBJ1-4. TRBV21-1 constitutes a pseudogene. This CDR3 spans 18 amino acids. Written as DNA, the CDR3 is TGTGCCAGCAGCTGCCAAAGGCCGCAGGCGAGGATGGGGGAAAAACTGTTTTTT. This gives the protein CASSCQRPQARMGEKLFF.

CDR3 loop: CSATLQGIQETQYF. The CDR3 DNA reads TGCAGTGCAACCTTACAGGGTATACAAGAGACCCAGTACTTC. This sequence joins TRBV20-1 and TRBJ2-7, with D possibly TRBD1 on 6 matching bases. The tail of the sequence fits TRBJ2-5 better, so the J call may be wrong. The CDR3 length is 14 residues. Germline CDR1 DFQATT, CDR2 SNEGSKA (reference sequence).

This clonotype was seen a few times. The V and J genes are TRBV10-3 and TRBJ1-1; D is unclear. V lost 0 bases and J 2 bases, leaving 10 bases between the germline ends. The V gene's germline CDR1 is ENHRY and CDR2 SYGVKD. There are 15 residues in the CDR3. The CDR3 DNA follows: TGTGCCATCAGTGAGTCCCGCACGGCTAACACTGAAGCTTTCTTT. It codes for CAISESRTANTEAFF.

This clonotype appeared a single time. The chain links TRBV10-3 to TRBJ2-3, with TRBD1 as a possible D gene (6 bases). V was pared by 5 bases and J by 3 bases, with 9 bases between. Per germline, CDR1 ENHRY and CDR2 SYGVKD. This CDR3 is built from 13 residues. CDR3: CAISYRETDTQYF. The CDR3, as DNA: TGTGCCATCAGTTACAGGGAGACAGATACGCAGTATTTT.

The table lists this clonotype with a count of one. The J gene is TRBJ2-4, the V gene TRBV6-5, with 8 bases identical to TRBD2. The DNA matches TRBJ2-7 better at its end, which makes the J call doubtful. Germline V lookup: CDR1 MNHEY, CDR2 SVGAGI. CDR3 size: 15 residues. CDR3 residues: CASSYSAGGLYEQYF. In DNA, the CDR3 is TGTGCCAGCAGTTACTCTGCGGGGGGCCTCTACGAGCAGTACTTC.

This clonotype occurred many times. The chain joins TRBV20-1 to TRBJ2-7, with unresolved D. Trimming left V 2 bases short and J 3 bases short, with 5 bases between. Per the germline V gene, CDR1 is DFQATT and CDR2 is SNEGSKA (reference sequence). The CDR3 is made up of 11 amino acids. CDR3 loop: CSARSIYEQYF. CDR3 DNA sequence: TGCAGTGCTAGATCCATCTACGAGCAGTACTTC.

The chain joins TRBV9 to TRBJ2-1; 7 bases map to TRBD1. The V segment lost 2 bases and the J segment 6 bases; nucleotides outside the gene matches: 8. Germline values: CDR1 SGDLS, CDR2 YYNGEE. The CDR3 has 15 residues. CDR3 coding DNA: TGTGCCAGCAGCGTCTTAGGGGGCTCGAGCAATGAGCAGTTCTTC. This codes for CASSVLGGSSNEQFF.

The V and J genes are TRBV27 and TRBJ2-4, with D tentatively TRBD1 or TRBD2 (7 bases each). The J call may be incorrect, as the DNA end agrees better with TRBJ2-7. There are 16 residues in the CDR3. Germline values: CDR1 MNHEY, CDR2 SMNVEV (reference sequence). CDR3 in DNA: TGTGCCAGCAGTTTATTGTACAGGGGAGGGCCCTACGAGCAGTACTTC. This encodes CASSLLYRGGPYEQYF.

The chain recombines TRBV15 with TRBJ1-2, with 9 nucleotides matching TRBD1. V shed 4 bases and J 4 bases; nucleotides not matched to a gene: 7. The CDR3 spans 15 residues. In germline, CDR1 is LNHNV, CDR2 YYDKDF (reference sequence). Written as DNA, the CDR3 is TGTGCCACCAGCAAACGACAGGGGGATCTCTATGGCTACACCTTC. Translation gives CATSKRQGDLYGYTF.

The chain joins TRBV3-1 to TRBJ2-5; 14 bases map to TRBD2. V gave up 0 bases and J gave up 5 bases; unmatched junction bases: 2. The CDR3 sequence is 16 residues long. The germline V gene has CDR1 LGHDT and CDR2 YNNKEL (reference sequence). CDR3: CASSQDRTSGGETQYF. Here the CDR3 DNA reads TGTGCCAGCAGCCAAGATCGGACTAGCGGGGGGGAGACCCAGTACTTC.

This chain connects TRBV14 to TRBJ1-4; TRBD1 is a possible D gene (6 bases). Per germline, CDR1 SGHDN and CDR2 FVKESK. V dropped 3 bases and J dropped 8 bases, with 19 bases sitting between them. CDR3 size: 16 residues. The CDR3, as DNA: TGTGCCAGCAGCCAGCACGGGGGGGCGCGAGAGGAAAAACTGTTTTTT. The encoded protein is CASSQHGGAREEKLFF.

Points on this clonotype: The CDR3 does not close with the conserved phenylalanine or tryptophan, likely indicating a read error. J is TRBJ2-1 and V is TRBV4-1; a possible D gene is TRBD2 (5 bases). CDR3 length equals 17 residues. Between the trimmed V and J ends, which lost 1 base and 9 bases, there was a span of 22 bases. The germline gives CDR1 MGHRA, CDR2 YSYEKL. The CDR3 here is CASSQVATGLPRGEQFL. In nucleotides, the CDR3 is TGCGCCAGCAGCCAAGTGGCCACCGGACTCCCGCGCGGTGAGCAGTTCCTC.

In this sample, this clonotype turned up a few times. The chain recombines TRBV7-9 with TRBJ1-2; 8 bases match TRBD1. Trimming at V came to 5 bases and at J to 6 bases, leaving 5 bases not matched to a gene. Germline CDR1 is SEHNR and CDR2 is FQNEAQ (reference sequence). The CDR3 contains 13 residues. CDR3 loop: CASSTGQVHGYTF. CDR3 nucleotides: TGTGCCAGCAGCACGGGACAGGTGCATGGCTACACCTTC.

This clonotype came up many times. The V and J genes are TRBV12-3 or TRBV12-4 and TRBJ2-1; D call uncertain. Trimming removed 1 base from V and 0 bases from J, with 10 bases in between. There are 16 residues in the CDR3. CDR3 sequence reads: CASSLEPRSSYNEQFF. The CDR3 DNA follows: TGTGCCAGCAGTTTAGAGCCTCGGAGCTCCTACAATGAGCAGTTCTTC.

J is TRBJ2-3 and V is TRBV5-5; 7 nucleotides agree with TRBD2. J was trimmed by 4 bases and V by 4 bases; bases with no gene match: 12. CDR1 and CDR2 (germline): SGHKS, YYEKEE (reference sequence). CDR3 size: 16 residues. The CDR3 sequence: CASSPPAGVLPDTQYF. The CDR3 DNA reads TGTGCCAGCAGCCCCCCCGCGGGGGTGTTGCCAGATACGCAGTATTTT.

In its sample, this clonotype was seen a few times. The chain has TRBV4-1 and TRBJ2-3, with 9 positions matching TRBD2. This CDR3 comprises 19 residues. Germline CDR1 and CDR2: MGHRA and YSYEKL. The V and J ends lost 0 bases and 3 bases, in that order; junction bases with no gene match: 13. CDR3 DNA: TGCGCCAGCAGCCAAGATTTTTGGCGGGAGGGAGGGTGGACAGATACGCAGTATTTT. Amino acids: CASSQDFWREGGWTDTQYF.

This chain joins TRBV4-1 and TRBJ2-7; D uncertain. The CDR3 is 14 amino acids. Looked up from germline, CDR1 is MGHRA and CDR2 is YSYEKL. Trimming took off 4 bases at V and 6 bases at J, with 16 bases between the two ends. The CDR3 DNA reads as TGCGCCAGCAGCCCCATGGTGTCAGTTCGCGAGCAGTACTTC. This sequence encodes CASSPMVSVREQYF.

This clonotype was observed a few times. The rearrangement joins TRBV7-2 to TRBJ2-7, with 8 positions matching TRBD1. CDR3 size: 14 residues. V shed 5 bases and J 3 bases; nucleotides not matched to a gene: 6. The germline gives CDR1 SGHTA, CDR2 FQGNSA. CDR3 DNA: TGTGCCAGCAGCCTCCGGGACAGGTTCTACGAGCAGTACTTC. This encodes CASSLRDRFYEQYF.

The table lists this clonotype with a few counts. In DNA form, the CDR3 reads TGTGCCAGCAGCCTCCGGGACAGAGATTCACCCCTCCACTTT. Protein product: CASSLRDRDSPLHF. This sequence joins TRBV7-3 and TRBJ1-6, with 7 bases fitting TRBD1. This CDR3 has 14 residues. J gave up 8 bases and V 5 bases, and 6 bases lay outside the gene matches. Germline CDR1 and CDR2: SGHTA and FQGTGA.

The table lists this clonotype with many counts. V and J are TRBV20-1 and TRBJ2-1; TRBD2 aligns across 11 bases. There are 17 residues in the CDR3. From germline, CDR1 is DFQATT and CDR2 SNEGSKA (reference sequence). Trimming took 5 bases from V and 6 from J; bases not matched to a gene: 15. CDR3 sequence reads: CSADPLGLADRINEQFF. The DNA for the CDR3 is TGCAGTGCTGATCCTCTGGGACTAGCGGATCGAATCAATGAGCAGTTCTTC.